These 14 T cell receptor beta chains were sequenced from one sample in a study of T cells after yellow fever vaccination. TCRdb processed the 5' RACE reads anew with MiXCR; each CDR3 protein has one entry. The data show 620,000 or so distinct CDR3 sequences, around 12% seen once. Sequencing was performed on PBMCs, taken on the day of the yellow fever booster vaccination. These receptors all stem from a man aged 25-45 years who received the YFV17D yellow fever vaccine.

This sequence joins TRBV10-3 and TRBJ2-7; weak D call: TRBD1 (6 bases). Trimming took off 2 bases at V and 5 bases at J, with 16 bases between the two ends. From germline, CDR1 is ENHRY and CDR2 SYGVKD. This CDR3 contains 15 residues. The CDR3 is CAISEGLRGNDEQYF. The CDR3 coding sequence is TGTGCCATCAGTGAGGGTTTAAGGGGGAACGACGAGCAGTACTTC.

This clonotype was picked up a small number of times. The chain carries TRBV19 and TRBJ2-3, with D perhaps TRBD1 (6 bases). From germline, CDR1 is LNHDA and CDR2 SQIVND (reference sequence). There are 15 residues in the CDR3. With 5 bases removed from V and 5 bases from J, the gap between germline ends came to 17 bases. DNA of the CDR3: TGTGCCAGTAGTCCCAGGGGAGAGGGCCTAGATACGCAGTATTTT. Its translation: CASSPRGEGLDTQYF.

This clonotype was counted a few times. The gene calls are TRBV18 and TRBJ2-7; D is uncertain. From germline, CDR1 is KGHSH and CDR2 LQKENI. The CDR3 covers 13 residues. The ends were cut back, 5 bases at V and 3 bases at J, with 11 bases in the middle. The chain's CDR3 is CASSIGRSYEQYF. The CDR3 nucleotides read TGTGCCAGCTCAATCGGTAGGAGCTACGAGCAGTACTTC.

The chain is built from TRBV7-9 and TRBJ2-7; 7 nucleotides line up with TRBD2. The germline V gene encodes CDR1 SEHNR and CDR2 FQNEAQ (reference sequence). This CDR3 is built from 13 residues. V dropped 5 bases and J dropped 6; count of bases not matched to a gene: 7. The CDR3, as DNA: TGTGCCAGCAGCCGCGGCGGGAGTGGCGAGCAGTACTTC. Protein: CASSRGGSGEQYF.

This clonotype has a handful of counts. In nucleotides, the CDR3 is TGCGCCAGCAGCCAAGACTCGAGATCCTCCTACAATGAGCAGTTCTTC. It codes for CASSQDSRSSYNEQFF. This chain links TRBV4-3 with TRBJ2-1; D is uncertain. V shed 0 bases and J shed 0 bases, with 9 bases lying between them. CDR1 is LGHNA, CDR2 YSLEER, per germline. The CDR3 consists of 16 residues.

CDR3 nucleotide sequence: TGTGCCAGCAGTGGCCGGGAGAGCTCCTACAATGAGCAGTTCTTC. Translation: CASSGRESSYNEQFF. This chain connects TRBV25-1 to TRBJ2-1; D might be TRBD2 (6 bases). Germline CDR1 is MGHDK and CDR2 is SYGVNS. Trimming pared 4 bases from V and 0 bases from J, leaving 10 bases between. The CDR3 covers 15 residues.

This clonotype came up a few times. The V and J genes are TRBV14 and TRBJ1-5; D perhaps matches TRBD1 (5 bases). The CDR3 consists of 15 residues. Germline CDR1 is SGHDN and CDR2 is FVKESK. V gave up 0 bases and J gave up 5 bases, with 11 bases separating them. The CDR3 region has the DNA TGTGCCAGCAGCCAAGATCCGGGACTGGATCAGCCCCAGCATTTT. As protein: CASSQDPGLDQPQHF.

The chain joins TRBV27 to TRBJ1-1; TRBD1 matches at 9 bases. The CDR3 spans 15 residues. V lost 6 bases to trimming and J lost 7 bases; unmatched junction nucleotides: 12. The germline CDR1 and CDR2 sequences are MNHEY and SMNVEV (reference sequence). CDR3 nucleotide sequence: TGTGCCAGCAGCCGTCAGGTTGGACAGGGGTATGAAGCTTTCTTT. Protein sequence: CASSRQVGQGYEAFF.

In its sample, this clonotype was seen many times. The genes are TRBV11-2 and TRBJ2-7; TRBD1 agrees at 8 bases. Losses at the gene ends were 0 bases for V and 3 bases for J; bases not matched to a gene: 7. This CDR3 is 16 amino acids long. Germline V gene lookup returns CDR1 SGHAT and CDR2 FQNNGV. The CDR3 loop reads CASSLEGQVNIYEQYF. DNA for the CDR3: TGTGCCAGCAGCTTAGAGGGACAGGTGAATATCTACGAGCAGTACTTC.

This clonotype was seen a handful of times. The chain joins TRBV20-1 to TRBJ2-3; D not resolved. V was clipped by 6 bases and J by 0 bases, with 13 bases between them. The CDR3 has 14 residues. The germline CDR1 and CDR2 sequences are DFQATT and SNEGSKA (reference sequence). Here the CDR3 reads CSAANRFSTDTQYF. The CDR3, as DNA: TGCAGTGCCGCCAATCGGTTTAGCACAGATACGCAGTATTTT.

This clonotype was counted only a few times. V usage is TRBV9 and J usage is TRBJ2-1; perhaps D is TRBD1 or TRBD2 (5 bases each). Trimming removed 1 base from V and 0 bases from J, with 11 bases in between. The CDR3 loop spans 16 amino acids. Germline CDR1 and CDR2: SGDLS and YYNGEE. The DNA of the CDR3 is TGTGCCAGCAGCGTAACCTCGAGGGGCTCCTACAATGAGCAGTTCTTC. Translated: CASSVTSRGSYNEQFF.

This clonotype was observed many times. The chain links TRBV5-1 to TRBJ2-1, with 11 bases aligning to TRBD2. The CDR3 extends over 16 amino acids. Germline loops: CDR1 SGHRS, CDR2 YFSETQ. Germline trimming cut 1 base from V and 3 bases from J; bases unmatched to any gene: 3. DNA of the CDR3: TGCGCCAGCAGCTTGACGGGGACTAGCGGCTACAATGAGCAGTTCTTC. This encodes CASSLTGTSGYNEQFF.

The V gene is TRBV28, the J gene TRBJ2-5; TRBD2 matches 10 bases. This CDR3 comprises 16 residues. The V and J ends lost 5 bases and 2 bases, in that order; junction bases with no gene match: 8. The germline CDR1 and CDR2 sequences are MDHEN and SYDVKM. The CDR3 nucleotides read TGTGCCAGCAGTCCCTCAGGACTAGCGGAACAAGAGACCCAGTACTTC. Amino acid sequence: CASSPSGLAEQETQYF.

V and J are TRBV6-5 and TRBJ2-1; D perhaps matches TRBD2 (6 bases). The CDR3 loop spans 14 amino acids. Germline-derived CDR1 and CDR2 are MNHEY and SVGAGI. Trimming left V 0 bases short and J 7 bases short, with 10 bases between. The DNA of the CDR3 is TGTGCCAGCAGTTACTCATACGGAGGGAATGAGCAGTTCTTC. Residues: CASSYSYGGNEQFF.